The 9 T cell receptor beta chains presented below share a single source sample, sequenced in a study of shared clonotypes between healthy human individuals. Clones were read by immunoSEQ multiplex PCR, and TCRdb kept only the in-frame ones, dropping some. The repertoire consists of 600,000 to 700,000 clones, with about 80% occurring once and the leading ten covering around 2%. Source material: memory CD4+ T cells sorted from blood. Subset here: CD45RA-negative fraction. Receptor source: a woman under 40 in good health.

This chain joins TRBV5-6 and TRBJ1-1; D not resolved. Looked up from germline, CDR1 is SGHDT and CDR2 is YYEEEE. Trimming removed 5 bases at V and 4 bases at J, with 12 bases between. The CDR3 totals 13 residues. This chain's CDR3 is CASSKPGGTEAFF. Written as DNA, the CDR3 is TGTGCCAGCAGTAAACCGGGAGGCACTGAAGCTTTCTTT.

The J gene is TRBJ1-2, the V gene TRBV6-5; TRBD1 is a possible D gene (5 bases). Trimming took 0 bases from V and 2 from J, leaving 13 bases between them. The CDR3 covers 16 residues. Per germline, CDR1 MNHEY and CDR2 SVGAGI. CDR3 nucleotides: TGTGCCAGCAGTTACTCGGCGGGGGGAGACAACTATGGCTACACCTTC. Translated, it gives CASSYSAGGDNYGYTF.

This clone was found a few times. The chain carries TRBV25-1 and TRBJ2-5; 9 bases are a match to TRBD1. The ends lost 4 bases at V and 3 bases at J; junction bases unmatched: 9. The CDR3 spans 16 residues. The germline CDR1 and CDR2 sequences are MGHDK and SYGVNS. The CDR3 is CASSGPRTGAKETQYF. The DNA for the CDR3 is TGTGCCAGCAGTGGACCCCGGACAGGGGCGAAAGAGACCCAGTACTTC.

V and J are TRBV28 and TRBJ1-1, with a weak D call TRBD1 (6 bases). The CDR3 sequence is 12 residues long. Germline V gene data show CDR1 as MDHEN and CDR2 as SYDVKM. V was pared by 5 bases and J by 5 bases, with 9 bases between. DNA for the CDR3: TGTGCCAGCAGTCGGGGGCTAACTGAAGCTTTCTTT. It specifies CASSRGLTEAFF. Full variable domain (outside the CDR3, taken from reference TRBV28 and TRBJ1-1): DVKVTQSSRYLVKRTGEKVFLECVQDMDHENMFWYRQDPGLGLRLIYFSYDVKMKEKGDIPEGYSVSREKKERFSLILESASTNQTSMYLCASSRGLTEAFFGQGTRLTVV.

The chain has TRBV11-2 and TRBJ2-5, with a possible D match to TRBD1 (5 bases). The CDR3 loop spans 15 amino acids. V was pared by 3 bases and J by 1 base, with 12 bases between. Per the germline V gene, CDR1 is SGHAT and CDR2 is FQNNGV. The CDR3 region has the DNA TGTGCCAGCAGCTTTCTCGACAGTGCCCAAGAGACCCAGTACTTC. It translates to CASSFLDSAQETQYF.

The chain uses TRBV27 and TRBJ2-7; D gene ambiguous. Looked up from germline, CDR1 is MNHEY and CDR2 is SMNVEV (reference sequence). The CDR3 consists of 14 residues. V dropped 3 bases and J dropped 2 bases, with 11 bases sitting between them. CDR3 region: CASSFGRPAYEQYF. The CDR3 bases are TGTGCCAGCAGTTTCGGCCGGCCGGCCTACGAGCAGTACTTC.

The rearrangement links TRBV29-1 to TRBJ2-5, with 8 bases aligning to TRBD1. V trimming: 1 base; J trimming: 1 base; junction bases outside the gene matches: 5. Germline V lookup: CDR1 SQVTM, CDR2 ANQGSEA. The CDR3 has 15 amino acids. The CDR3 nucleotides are TGCAGCGTTGAAGGGGGAACAGGGGGCCAAGAGACCCAGTACTTC. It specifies CSVEGGTGGQETQYF.

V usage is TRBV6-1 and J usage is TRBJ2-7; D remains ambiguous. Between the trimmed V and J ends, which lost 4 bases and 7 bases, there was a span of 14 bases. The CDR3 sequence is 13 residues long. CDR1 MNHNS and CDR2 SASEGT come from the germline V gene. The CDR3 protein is CASSVTILGEQYF. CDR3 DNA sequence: TGTGCCAGCAGTGTGACAATCCTCGGGGAGCAGTACTTC.

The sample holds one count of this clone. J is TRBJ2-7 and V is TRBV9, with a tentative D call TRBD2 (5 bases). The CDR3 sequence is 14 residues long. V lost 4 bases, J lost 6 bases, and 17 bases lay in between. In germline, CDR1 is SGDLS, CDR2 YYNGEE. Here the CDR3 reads CASSQFNGDVEQYF. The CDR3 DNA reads TGTGCCAGCAGCCAATTTAACGGGGATGTCGAGCAGTACTTC.